Listed here are 17 T cell receptor beta chains from one sample, sequenced in a study of glioma-infiltrating T cells. Using RNA template, CDR3s of TCR alpha and beta were amplified with iRepertoire arm-PCR. TCRdb re-called the multiplex PCR reads through MiXCR, storing one row per CDR3 protein. Seen here are roughly 100,000 distinct CDR3 sequences, roughly 30% observed once, and the top ten hold 40% to 55%. Source material: glioma tissue, nonneoplastic brain tissue, or PBMCs (not recorded which). The receptors were gathered from a human donor with low-grade glioma or glioblastoma, undergoing nonglioma brain surgery, or in good health (not recorded which).

The table lists this clonotype with many counts. The chain combines TRBV27 with TRBJ2-7, with 7 bases that match TRBD1. The J segment lost 6 bases and the V segment lost 5 bases, leaving 13 bases of the junction unmatched. CDR3 length: 15 amino acids. The germline gives CDR1 MNHEY, CDR2 SMNVEV (reference sequence). In DNA, the CDR3 is TGTGCCAGCAGTACCCCGACAGGGAAGTATTCCGAGCAGTACTTC. Protein sequence: CASSTPTGKYSEQYF.

This clonotype was recorded a few times. The chain uses TRBV12-5 and TRBJ2-7, with D tentatively TRBD2 (5 bases). CDR1 and CDR2 from the germline V gene are LGHNT and FRNRAP. Between the trimmed V and J ends, which lost 0 bases and 4 bases, there was a span of 10 bases. This CDR3 is built from 14 residues. CDR3 loop: CASGLVGGPYEQYF. CDR3 bases: TGTGCTAGTGGTTTGGTAGGAGGACCATACGAGCAGTACTTC.

The chain has TRBV29-1 and TRBJ1-1; D gene unclear. Trimming removed 7 bases from V and 3 bases from J, with 6 bases in between. The germline gives CDR1 SQVTM, CDR2 ANQGSEA. This CDR3 has 10 amino acids. CDR3 in DNA: TGCAGCGGCCATTACACTGAAGCTTTCTTT. This codes for CSGHYTEAFF.

This clonotype was seen many times. V usage is TRBV6-6 and J usage is TRBJ1-1; D is unresolved. Germline V gives CDR1 MNHNY, CDR2 SVGAGI (reference sequence). CDR3 length: 12 amino acids. Trimming removed 2 bases at V and 8 bases at J, with 9 bases between. CDR3 in amino acids: CASSYAGGEAFF. Here the CDR3 DNA reads TGTGCCAGCAGTTACGCCGGAGGGGAAGCTTTCTTT.

Ten or more counts support this clonotype. The rearrangement joins TRBV4-1 to TRBJ2-4; 11 bases are a match to TRBD1. V trimming: 0 bases; J trimming: 5 bases; junction bases outside the gene matches: 12. This CDR3 contains 19 residues. Germline V lookup: CDR1 MGHRA, CDR2 YSYEKL. The CDR3 sequence is CASSQDLDRGLSSENIQYF. The CDR3 nucleotides read TGCGCCAGCAGCCAAGATCTGGACAGGGGGCTGTCGTCGGAAAACATTCAGTACTTC.

A note on this clonotype: A much larger clone differs from this one at a single base, so this may be a read error. This chain joins TRBV28 and TRBJ2-1, with D perhaps matching TRBD2 (6 bases). Germline V gene data show CDR1 as MDHEN and CDR2 as SYDVKM. The CDR3 runs to 13 residues. In DNA, the CDR3 is TGTGGCAGCAGTTTCGGGGGCTACAATGAGCAGTTCTTC. Protein: CGSSFGGYNEQFF. The entire variable domain, with the rest obtained from reference TRBV28 and TRBJ2-1, is as follows: DVKVTQSSRYLVKRTGEKVFLECVQDMDHENMFWYRQDPGLGLRLIYFSYDVKMKEKGDIPEGYSVSREKKERFSLILESASTNQTSMYLCGSSFGGYNEQFFGPGTRLTVL.

Many counts were recorded for this clonotype. This chain connects TRBV2 to TRBJ2-1; TRBD2 agrees at 9 bases. This CDR3 has 15 amino acids. Trimming cost V 6 bases and J 8 bases; bases outside gene matches: 11. The V gene's germline CDR1 is SNHLY and CDR2 FYNNEI. CDR3 bases: TGTGCCAGCAGCCCTAGGCGGGGGGGGGGCCATGAGCAGTTCTTC. Translating gives CASSPRRGGGHEQFF.

Comment on this clonotype: This may stem from a read error, because a much larger clone lies one nucleotide away. V usage is TRBV7-2 and J usage is TRBJ2-1; no definite D call. The CDR3 covers 14 residues. CDR1 and CDR2 from the germline V gene are SGHTA and FQGNSA. The V and J ends lost 3 bases and 1 base respectively, with 7 bases between them. The CDR3 spells CASSLGKSYNEQFF. CDR3 nucleotides: TGTGCCAGCAGCTTGGGAAAATCCTACAATGAGCAGTTCTTC.

This CDR3 reads CAISELTGGPPDTQYF. The DNA for the CDR3 is TGTGCCATCAGTGAGTTGACGGGGGGGCCCCCAGATACGCAGTATTTT. V and J are TRBV10-3 and TRBJ2-3, with 8 bases that match TRBD2. The germline gives CDR1 ENHRY, CDR2 SYGVKD. V shed 1 base and J 4 bases; nucleotides not matched to a gene: 7. The CDR3 consists of 16 residues.

In its sample, this clonotype was seen many times. V and J are TRBV6-1 and TRBJ1-1; D is uncertain. From germline, CDR1 is MNHNS and CDR2 SASEGT. CDR3 length equals 11 residues. Trimming removed 8 bases at V and 5 bases at J, with 9 bases between. CDR3 in amino acids: CASRWETEAFF. In DNA form, the CDR3 reads TGTGCCAGCCGGTGGGAAACTGAAGCTTTCTTT.

This clonotype has at least ten counts. V is TRBV4-2 and J is TRBJ1-2; 7 positions agree with TRBD1. The ends lost 3 bases at V and 5 bases at J; junction bases unmatched: 9. Germline V gene lookup returns CDR1 LGHNA and CDR2 YNFKEQ. This CDR3 is built from 15 residues. The CDR3, as DNA: TGTGCCAGCAGCCAGGGTCAGGGGGGGAGTTATGGCTACACCTTC. Amino acids: CASSQGQGGSYGYTF.

About this clonotype: The junction does not match germline at one end; this may be a read error. The genes are TRBV6-2 or TRBV6-3 and TRBJ2-1, with D maybe TRBD2 (5 bases). Germline-derived CDR1 and CDR2 are MNHEY and SVGEGT. This CDR3 is built from 16 residues. CDR3 DNA: TGTGCCAGCAGTTACTCCATGAGTCCGCTAGCCAATGAGCAGCTCTTC. This translates into CASSYSMSPLANEQLF.

This clonotype was observed many times. The rearrangement joins TRBV4-2 to TRBJ1-2, with D possibly TRBD1 on 6 matching bases. CDR1 and CDR2 (germline): LGHNA, YNFKEQ. V lost 3 bases and J 8 bases, leaving 16 bases between the germline ends. The CDR3 totals 14 residues. The CDR3 sequence: CASSHMEGVVGYTF. The CDR3 nucleotides are TGTGCCAGCAGCCACATGGAGGGGGTCGTAGGCTACACCTTC.

V usage is TRBV4-1 and J usage is TRBJ1-2; no firm D call. Trimming left V 4 bases short and J 7 bases short, with 10 bases between. Germline CDR1 reads MGHRA; CDR2 reads YSYEKL. This CDR3 spans 12 amino acids. The DNA for the CDR3 is TGCGCCAGCAGCCCCGGCGGAGGTGGCTACACCTTC. Translated, it gives CASSPGGGGYTF.

This chain links TRBV14 with TRBJ1-2, with 7 bases aligning to TRBD1. V trimming: 6 bases; J trimming: 7 bases; junction bases outside the gene matches: 8. Germline CDR1 and CDR2: SGHDN and FVKESK. This CDR3 is built from 13 residues. This CDR3 reads CASSRQGLSGYTF. The CDR3 DNA is TGTGCCAGCAGTCGACAGGGTTTGTCTGGCTACACCTTC.

This clonotype was counted at least ten times. The chain carries TRBV19 and TRBJ2-7; no clear D gene. With 5 bases removed from V and 5 bases from J, the gap between germline ends came to 13 bases. CDR1 is LNHDA, CDR2 SQIVND, per germline (reference sequence). The CDR3 contains 13 residues. The CDR3 is CASSSRMRDEQYF. CDR3 nucleotides: TGTGCCAGTAGTTCCCGCATGAGAGACGAGCAGTACTTC.

This clonotype was seen at least ten times. This rearrangement joins TRBV6-1 to TRBJ2-3; 7 positions match TRBD1. V lost 7 bases, J lost 4 bases, and 5 bases stayed unmatched. This CDR3 comprises 13 residues. Germline lookup yields CDR1 MNHNS and CDR2 SASEGT. This chain's CDR3 is CASTRQGPDTQYF. CDR3 nucleotide sequence: TGTGCCAGCACTAGACAGGGCCCAGATACGCAGTATTTT.